This TCR beta chain was found in a study of molecular identifiers for immune sequencing clone quantification. The study's findings and limits: Single-cell amounts of spiked Jurkat TCR RNA were reportedly detectable among over 750,000 naive cells.

It was from approximately 22,000 to 940,000 sorted cells, with 10%, 30% or 50% RNA, that naive CD8 libraries came. A CD8+CD4-CCR7+CD45RA+ phenotype served as the sorting definition for naive CD8 T cells. TCRdb redid the calling of the PCR reads with MiXCR, one entry per CDR3 protein. The repertoire holds hundreds of thousands of distinct CDR3 sequences, with 15% to 20% as singletons. Trimming removed 6 bases at V and 5 bases at J, with 20 bases between. The CDR3 covers 15 residues. The germline gives CDR1 SEHNR, CDR2 FQNEAQ (reference sequence). This clonotype has a count of ten or more. The antigen is unknown.

Sequencing was carried out using naive CD8+ T cells from blood, with Jurkat cell RNA spiked in. Subset indicated: FACS-sorted CD8+CD4-CCR7+CD45RA+ naive T cells. J is TRBJ2-7 and V is TRBV7-9; D might be TRBD1 (6 bases). The clonotype comes from a human donor in good health. Some libraries in this study had Jurkat cell RNA spiked in. The CDR3 sequence is CASSSRDTQGDEQYF. The CDR3 DNA reads as TGTGCCAGCAGTTCCCGGGACACCCAAGGTGACGAGCAGTACTTC.